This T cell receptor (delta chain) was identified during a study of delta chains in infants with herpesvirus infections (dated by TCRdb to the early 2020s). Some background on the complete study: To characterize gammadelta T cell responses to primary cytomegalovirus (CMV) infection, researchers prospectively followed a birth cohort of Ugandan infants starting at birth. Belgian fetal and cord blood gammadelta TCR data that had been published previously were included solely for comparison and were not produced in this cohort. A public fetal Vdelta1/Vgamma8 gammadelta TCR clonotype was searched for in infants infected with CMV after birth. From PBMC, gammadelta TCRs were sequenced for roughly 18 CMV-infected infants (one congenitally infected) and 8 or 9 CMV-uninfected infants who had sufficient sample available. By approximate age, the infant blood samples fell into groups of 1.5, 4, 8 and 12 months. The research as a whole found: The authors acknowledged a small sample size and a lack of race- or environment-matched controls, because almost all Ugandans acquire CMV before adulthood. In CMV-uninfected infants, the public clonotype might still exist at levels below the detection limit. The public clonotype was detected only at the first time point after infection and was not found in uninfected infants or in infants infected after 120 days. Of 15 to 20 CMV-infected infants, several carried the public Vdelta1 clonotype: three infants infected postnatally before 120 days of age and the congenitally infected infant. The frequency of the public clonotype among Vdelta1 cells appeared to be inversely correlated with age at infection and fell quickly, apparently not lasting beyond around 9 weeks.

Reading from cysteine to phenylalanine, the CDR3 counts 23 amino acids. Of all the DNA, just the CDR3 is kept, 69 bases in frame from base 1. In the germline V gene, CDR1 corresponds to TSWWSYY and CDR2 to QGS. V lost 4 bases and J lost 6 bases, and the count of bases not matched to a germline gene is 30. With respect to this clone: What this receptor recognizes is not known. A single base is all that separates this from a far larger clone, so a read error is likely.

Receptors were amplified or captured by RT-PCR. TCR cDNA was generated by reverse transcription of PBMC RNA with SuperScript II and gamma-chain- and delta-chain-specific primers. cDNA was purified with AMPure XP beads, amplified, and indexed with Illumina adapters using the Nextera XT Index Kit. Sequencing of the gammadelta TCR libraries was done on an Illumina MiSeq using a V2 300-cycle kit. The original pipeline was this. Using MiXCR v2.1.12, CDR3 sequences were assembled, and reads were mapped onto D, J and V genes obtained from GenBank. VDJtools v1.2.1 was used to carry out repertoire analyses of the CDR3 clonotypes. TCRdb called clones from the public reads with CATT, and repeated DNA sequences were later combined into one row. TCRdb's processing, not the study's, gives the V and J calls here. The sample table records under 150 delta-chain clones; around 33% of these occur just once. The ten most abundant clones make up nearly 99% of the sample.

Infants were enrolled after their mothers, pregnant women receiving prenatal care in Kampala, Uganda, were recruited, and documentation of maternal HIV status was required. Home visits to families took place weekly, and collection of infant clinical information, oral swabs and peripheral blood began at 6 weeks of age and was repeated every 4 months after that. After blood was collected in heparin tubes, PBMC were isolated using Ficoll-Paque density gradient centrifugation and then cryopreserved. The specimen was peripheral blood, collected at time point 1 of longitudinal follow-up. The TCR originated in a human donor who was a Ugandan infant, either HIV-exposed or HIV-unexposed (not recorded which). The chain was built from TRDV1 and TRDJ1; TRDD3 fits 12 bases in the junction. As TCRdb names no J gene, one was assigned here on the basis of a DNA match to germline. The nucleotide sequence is TGTGCTCTTGGGGTCATCCTTCCTAAACGTACTGGGGGATACCCGAGCCCGACCAATAAACTCATCTTT. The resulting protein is CALGVILPKRTGGYPSPTNKLIF.